This TCR beta chain was captured in a study of long-term antiretroviral therapy in people with HIV. Findings and limits, study-wide: All time points showed a repertoire dominated by clones expanded before ART.

CDR1 and CDR2 from the germline V gene are SQVTM and ANQGSEA. This CDR3 is 16 amino acids long. Trimming removed 1 base at V and 0 bases at J, with 13 bases between. Investigators performed immunoSEQ version v3.0 at survey level. Sequencing efforts were directed toward about 40,000-55,000 T-cell genomes per sample. The table came from immunoSEQ multiplex PCR; TCRdb's copy has only in-frame clones and leaves some out. The sample consists of 25,000 to 35,000 clones, roughly 95% of them appearing once. Samples held roughly 0.95-10 million cryopreserved PBMC before DNA extraction. In regard to this clone: The antigen is undetermined.

The chain employs TRBV29-1 and TRBJ1-3; D unclear. The sequenced sample was unsorted PBMCs, obtained roughly 6.9 years after starting antiretroviral therapy. This clonotype was sampled from a man aged 25-45 years with HIV. The CDR3 nucleotides are TGCAGCGTTGAAGTGAGCGATTTCAACTCTGGAAACACCATATATTTT. As protein: CSVEVSDFNSGNTIYF.